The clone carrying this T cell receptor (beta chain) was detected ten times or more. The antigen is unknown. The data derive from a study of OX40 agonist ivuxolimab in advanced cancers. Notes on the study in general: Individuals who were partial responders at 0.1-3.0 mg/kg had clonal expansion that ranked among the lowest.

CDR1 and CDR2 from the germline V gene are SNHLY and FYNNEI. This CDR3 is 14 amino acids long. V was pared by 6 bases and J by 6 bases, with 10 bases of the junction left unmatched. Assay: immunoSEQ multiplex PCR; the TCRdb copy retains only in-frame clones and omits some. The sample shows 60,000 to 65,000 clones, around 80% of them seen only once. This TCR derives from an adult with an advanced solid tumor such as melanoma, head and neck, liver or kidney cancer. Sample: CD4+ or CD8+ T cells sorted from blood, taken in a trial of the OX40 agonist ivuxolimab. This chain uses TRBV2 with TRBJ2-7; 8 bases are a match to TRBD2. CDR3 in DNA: TGTGCCAGCAGCTATACCGGGGGGGAAGGCGAGCAGTACGTC. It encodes CASSYTGGEGEQYV.